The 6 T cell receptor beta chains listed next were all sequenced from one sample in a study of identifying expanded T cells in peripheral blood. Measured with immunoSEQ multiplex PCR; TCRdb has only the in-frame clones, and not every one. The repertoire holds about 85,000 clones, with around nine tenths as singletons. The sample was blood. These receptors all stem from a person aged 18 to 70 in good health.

For the CDR3, the DNA is TGTGCCAGCAGCCAAGAAGAGCCCTACTACGAGCAGTACTTC. The encoded protein is CASSQEEPYYEQYF. The chain couples TRBV4-2 to TRBJ2-7; D remains unclear. Germline V gene data show CDR1 as LGHNA and CDR2 as YNFKEQ. Trimming removed 0 bases from V and 3 bases from J, with 9 bases in between. This CDR3 region has 14 residues.

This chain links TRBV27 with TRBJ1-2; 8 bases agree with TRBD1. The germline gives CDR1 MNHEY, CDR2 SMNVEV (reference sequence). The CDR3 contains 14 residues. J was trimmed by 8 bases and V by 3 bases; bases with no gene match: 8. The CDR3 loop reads CASSFLRTGNGYTF. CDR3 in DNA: TGTGCCAGCAGTTTTCTCAGGACAGGGAACGGCTACACCTTC.

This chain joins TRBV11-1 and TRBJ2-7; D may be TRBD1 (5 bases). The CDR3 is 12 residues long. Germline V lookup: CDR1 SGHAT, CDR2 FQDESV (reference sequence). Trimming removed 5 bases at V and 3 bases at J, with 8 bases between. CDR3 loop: CASSLRGYEQYF. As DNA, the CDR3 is TGTGCCAGCAGCCTAAGGGGCTACGAGCAGTACTTC. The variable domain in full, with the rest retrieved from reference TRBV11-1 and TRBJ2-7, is EAEVAQSPRYKITEKSQAVAFWCDPISGHATLYWYRQILGQGPELLVQFQDESVVDDSQLPKDRFSAERLKGVDSTLKIQPAELGDSAMYLCASSLRGYEQYFGPGTRLTVT.

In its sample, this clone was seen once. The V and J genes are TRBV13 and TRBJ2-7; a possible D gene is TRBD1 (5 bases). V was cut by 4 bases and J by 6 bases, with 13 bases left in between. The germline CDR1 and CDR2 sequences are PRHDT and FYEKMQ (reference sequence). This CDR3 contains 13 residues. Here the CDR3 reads CASSSEARVEQYF. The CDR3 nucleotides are TGTGCCAGCAGCTCCGAAGCCAGGGTCGAGCAGTACTTC.

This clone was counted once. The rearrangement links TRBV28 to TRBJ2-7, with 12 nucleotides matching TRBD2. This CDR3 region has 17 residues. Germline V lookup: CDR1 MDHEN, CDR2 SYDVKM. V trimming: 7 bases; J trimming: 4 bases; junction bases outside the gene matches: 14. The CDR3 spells CASTVSSGGARGYEQYF. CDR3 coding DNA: TGTGCCAGCACTGTATCTAGCGGGGGGGCCAGAGGGTACGAGCAGTACTTC.

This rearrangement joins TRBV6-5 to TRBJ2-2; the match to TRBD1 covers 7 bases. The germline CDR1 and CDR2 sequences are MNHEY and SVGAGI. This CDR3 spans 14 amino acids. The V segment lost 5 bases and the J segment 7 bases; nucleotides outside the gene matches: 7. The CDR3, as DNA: TGTGCCAGCAGTCGGGACAGAATTAACGGGGAGCTGTTTTTT. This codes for CASSRDRINGELFF.